This is a list of T cell receptor beta chains from one sample in a study of cytomegalovirus exposure and HLA in healthy donors. Repertoires were generated with immunoSEQ multiplex PCR, while TCRdb's copy carries only in-frame clones and drops some. This table lists 130,000 to 150,000 clones. The specimen was PBMCs. Every receptor here comes from a male donor in good health and CMV-seronegative. CDR3s include the opening cysteine and the closing phenylalanine or tryptophan. A D gene is named only where the DNA matches it firmly.

cdr3_aa cdr3_nt d_call j_call v_call
CASSERLGNTIYF TGTGCCAGCAGTGAACGTTTGGGAAACACCATATATTTT - TRBJ1-3 TRBV6-1
CSVGRASGGLTDTQYF TGCAGCGTTGGGCGAGCTAGCGGGGGACTCACAGATACGCAGTATTTT TRBD2 TRBJ2-3 TRBV29-1
CASSGNYLEQFF TGTGCCAGCAGTGGTAACTACCTAGAGCAGTTCTTC - TRBJ2-1 TRBV6-1
CASSPDRKETQYF TGTGCTAGCAGCCCGGACAGGAAAGAGACCCAGTACTTC TRBD1 TRBJ2-5 TRBV7-7
CASSPQGSAYEQYF TGTGCCAGTAGCCCACAGGGATCTGCCTACGAGCAGTACTTC - TRBJ2-7 TRBV19
CASSWRTGGIGNQPQHF TGTGCCAGCAGCTGGAGGACAGGGGGAATCGGCAATCAGCCCCAGCATTTT TRBD1 TRBJ1-5 TRBV5-8
CASSQDGTGLDQPQHF TGCGCCAGCAGCCAAGACGGGACAGGGTTGGATCAGCCCCAGCATTTT TRBD1 TRBJ1-5 TRBV4-1
CASSLASRGTGELFF TGCGCCAGCAGCTTGGCCAGCAGAGGCACCGGGGAGCTGTTTTTT - TRBJ2-2 TRBV5-1
CASSQEARWTEAFF TGCGCCAGCAGCCAAGAAGCCAGGTGGACTGAAGCTTTCTTT - TRBJ1-1 TRBV4-3
CASSPGTVGTEAFF TGTGCCAGTAGCCCCGGGACAGTGGGAACTGAAGCTTTCTTT TRBD1 TRBJ1-1 TRBV19
CASSGGGGNQPQHF TGTGCCAGTTCGGGGGGAGGGGGCAATCAGCCCCAGCATTTT - TRBJ1-5 TRBV19
CAWSTSNHQPQHF TGTGCCTGGAGTACCAGTAACCATCAGCCCCAGCATTTT - TRBJ1-5 TRBV30
CASSQGREALFYGYTF TGTGCCAGCAGCCAGGGGAGAGAGGCGCTCTTCTATGGCTACACCTTC - TRBJ1-2 TRBV28
CASSAGVLTEAFF TGTGCCAGCAGTGCAGGGGTCTTGACTGAAGCTTTCTTT - TRBJ1-1 TRBV2
CSVGQDSNQPQHF TGCAGCGTTGGTCAGGATAGCAATCAGCCCCAGCATTTT - TRBJ1-5 TRBV29-1
CASSGGGTGPNTEAFF TGTGCCAGCAGCGGGGGAGGGACAGGCCCGAACACTGAAGCTTTCTTT TRBD1 TRBJ1-1 TRBV5-4
CASSAHVVGLAGGRRSYNEQFF TGTGCCAGCAGCGCCCATGTGGTTGGACTAGCGGGAGGCCGGAGATCCTACAATGAGCAGTTCTTC TRBD2 TRBJ2-1 TRBV9
CASSILMGQVYGYTF TGTGCCAGTAGTATCCTAATGGGACAGGTCTATGGCTACACCTTC TRBD1 TRBJ1-2 TRBV19
CATPGQGVTGELFF TGTGCCACCCCGGGACAGGGGGTGACCGGGGAGCTGTTTTTT TRBD1 TRBJ2-2 TRBV6-6
CASSLGHTNSPLHF TGTGCCAGCAGTTTAGGACACACTAATTCACCCCTCCACTTT - TRBJ1-6 TRBV27
CASSSSGSLHNEQFF TGTGCCAGCAGCTCCAGCGGGAGTCTCCACAATGAGCAGTTCTTC TRBD2 TRBJ2-1 TRBV7-9
CASSSSQGLAQYF TGCGCCAGCAGCTCCTCACAGGGATTGGCGCAGTATTTT - TRBJ2-3 TRBV5-1
CASSSDREPQHF TGTGCCAGCAGCTCTGACAGGGAGCCCCAGCATTTT TRBD1 TRBJ1-5 TRBV7-9
CSVGQKRGAGGNEQFF TGCAGCGTTGGTCAGAAGCGGGGGGCGGGGGGCAATGAGCAGTTCTTC TRBD2 TRBJ2-1 TRBV29-1
CASSPTGATYNEQFF TGTGCCAGCTCACCGACAGGGGCCACCTACAATGAGCAGTTCTTC TRBD1 TRBJ2-1 TRBV18
CASTSPTGLTEAFF TGTGCCAGCACCTCCCCTACAGGGTTAACTGAAGCTTTCTTT - TRBJ1-1 TRBV6-5
CASRTGGKNTEAFF TGTGCCAGTAGGACAGGGGGTAAGAACACTGAAGCTTTCTTT TRBD1 TRBJ1-1 TRBV19
CAWTGGYGYTF TGTGCCTGGACAGGGGGCTATGGCTACACCTTC TRBD1 TRBJ1-2 TRBV30
CASSPPTGTGRHEQYF TGTGCCAGCTCACCACCGACAGGGACCGGACGCCACGAGCAGTACTTC TRBD1 TRBJ2-7 TRBV18
CASGLANEKLFF TGTGCTAGTGGTTTGGCAAATGAAAAACTGTTTTTT - TRBJ1-4 TRBV12-5
CASSQMTGGRTWNTEAFF TGTGCCAGCAGCCAGATGACAGGGGGCAGAACGTGGAACACTGAAGCTTTCTTT TRBD1 TRBJ1-1 TRBV11-2
CASSFDPTSGTSYNEQFF TGTGCCAGCAGCTTTGACCCGACTAGCGGGACCAGCTACAATGAGCAGTTCTTC TRBD2 TRBJ2-1 TRBV7-6
CASSEEGRAQGYTF TGTGCCAGCAGTGAAGAGGGCAGGGCGCAAGGCTACACCTTC - TRBJ1-2 TRBV2
CAWSVVPGGYTADTQYF TGTGCCTGGAGTGTAGTCCCAGGGGGATACACGGCGGATACGCAGTATTTT TRBD1 TRBJ2-3 TRBV30
CASSRDFNQPQHF TGTGCCAGCAGTAGAGATTTCAATCAGCCCCAGCATTTT - TRBJ1-5 TRBV6-5
CAWSYSGTGDEKLFF TGTGCCTGGAGTTACTCCGGGACAGGGGATGAAAAACTGTTTTTT TRBD1 TRBJ1-4 TRBV30
CASSQDNCEQYF TGTGCCAGCAGCCAGGACAACTGCGAGCAGTACTTC - TRBJ2-7 TRBV13
CASSKHGQGVVGYTF TGTGCCAGCAGCAAGCATGGACAGGGGGTTGTTGGCTACACCTTC TRBD1 TRBJ1-2 TRBV9
CASSLVFPRDREYEQYF TGTGCCAGCAGCTTGGTTTTTCCCCGGGACAGGGAATACGAGCAGTACTTC TRBD1 TRBJ2-7 TRBV5-6
CASSEDAGLSGNTIYF TGTGCCAGCAGTGAGGATGCAGGACTCTCTGGAAACACCATATATTTT - TRBJ1-3 TRBV2
CASSTGTDTQYF TGTGCCAGCAGCACAGGCACAGATACGCAGTATTTT - TRBJ2-3 TRBV11-2
CAWSHGHNTEAFF TGTGCCTGGAGTCACGGACACAACACTGAAGCTTTCTTT - TRBJ1-1 TRBV30
CASSSGTGGLESYEQYF TGCGCCAGCAGCTCCGGGACAGGGGGACTCGAGTCCTACGAGCAGTACTTC TRBD1 TRBJ2-7 TRBV5-1
CASSLGSQLNTEAFF TGCGCCAGCAGCTTGGGGAGTCAGCTGAACACTGAAGCTTTCTTT - TRBJ1-1 TRBV5-1
CASSHAYGELFF TGTGCCAGCAGCCATGCCTACGGGGAGCTGTTTTTT - TRBJ2-2 TRBV14
CASSPSTGEETQYF TGCGCCAGCAGCCCTTCGACAGGGGAAGAGACCCAGTACTTC TRBD1 TRBJ2-5 TRBV5-1
CASGRLAGKAYEQYF TGTGCCAGCGGCCGACTAGCGGGGAAAGCCTACGAGCAGTACTTC TRBD2 TRBJ2-7 TRBV5-6
CASSYMTGGSNTEAFF TGTGCCAGCAGCTACATGACAGGGGGGTCCAACACTGAAGCTTTCTTT TRBD1 TRBJ1-1 TRBV4-2
CASSQGNTEAFF TGTGCCAGTAGCCAGGGGAACACTGAAGCTTTCTTT - TRBJ1-1 TRBV19
CASTGTGYTF TGTGCCAGCACCGGGACAGGCTACACCTTC - TRBJ1-2 TRBV6-1
CASSIDRTGSIEAFF TGTGCCAGTAGTATAGATCGAACAGGGTCGATTGAAGCTTTCTTT - TRBJ1-1 TRBV19
CASSRANTDTQYF TGTGCCAGCAGCCGCGCCAACACAGATACGCAGTATTTT - TRBJ2-3 TRBV14
CRAGGYTF TGCAGAGCAGGTGGCTACACCTTC - TRBJ1-2 TRBV20-1
CASSGPRGGGETQYF TGTGCCAGCAGCGGACCACGAGGGGGAGGGGAGACCCAGTACTTC - TRBJ2-5 TRBV7-9